These 23 T cell receptor beta chains were sequenced from one sample in a study of shared clonotypes between healthy human individuals. The assay was immunoSEQ multiplex PCR, and TCRdb's table has in-frame clones only and misses some. The top ten clones hold under 0.8% of a sample with around 1.1 million clones, 75% to 80% of them seen once. Sequencing used memory CD4+ T cells from PBMCs. Subset given: CD45RA-negative fraction. The receptors stem from a man younger than 35 in good health. Some clones in this sample may be carry-over from other donors' samples.

DNA for the CDR3: TGTGCCAGCAGACTTTGTCCGACAGGGGGCGCGTATGATCAGCCCCAGCATTTT. Translation gives CASRLCPTGGAYDQPQHF. The chain carries TRBV27 and TRBJ1-5, with 10 bases lining up with TRBD1. CDR1 is MNHEY, CDR2 SMNVEV, per germline (reference sequence). The CDR3 covers 18 residues. The trim removed 6 bases at V and 5 bases at J, leaving 16 bases unmatched.

This chain joins TRBV29-1 and TRBJ2-5, with D maybe TRBD1 (5 bases). In germline, CDR1 is SQVTM, CDR2 ANQGSEA. V was cut by 7 bases and J by 1 base, with 16 bases left in between. CDR3 length: 14 residues. CDR3 sequence reads: CSAPGYNTQETQYF. CDR3 nucleotide sequence: TGCAGCGCCCCAGGGTACAACACCCAAGAGACCCAGTACTTC.

J is TRBJ2-1 and V is TRBV6-5; D gene uncertain. Germline lookup yields CDR1 MNHEY and CDR2 SVGAGI. The CDR3 runs 14 residues. The ends were cut back, 0 bases at V and 9 bases at J, with 12 bases in the middle. The CDR3 nucleotides are TGTGCCAGCAGTTACTCGGCTAGTTCGGTTGAGCAGTTCTTC. This gives the protein CASSYSASSVEQFF.

V is TRBV4-2 and J is TRBJ2-1, with 10 bases that match TRBD1. The V segment lost 4 bases and the J segment 8 bases; nucleotides outside the gene matches: 14. This CDR3 contains 17 residues. CDR1 is LGHNA and CDR2 is YNFKEQ in the germline V gene. This CDR3 reads CASSPPRTGGRGDEQFF. CDR3 sequence (DNA): TGTGCCAGCAGCCCGCCGAGGACAGGGGGACGGGGTGATGAGCAGTTCTTC.

The rearrangement uses TRBV5-1 and TRBJ1-4; 7 bases line up with TRBD1. The J segment lost 0 bases and the V segment lost 4 bases, leaving 15 bases of the junction unmatched. Germline loops: CDR1 SGHRS, CDR2 YFSETQ. The CDR3 contains 19 residues. As DNA, the CDR3 is TGCGCCAGCAGCAGACACAGGACAGGCAGCACCGCAACTAATGAAAAACTGTTTTTT. Translation gives CASSRHRTGSTATNEKLFF.

The table lists this clone with many counts. The sample contains more than one DNA sequence encoding this CDR3. This rearrangement joins TRBV7-2 to TRBJ1-2, with D uncertain. CDR3 size: 13 residues. The V gene lost 1 base and the J gene lost 1 base, with 4 bases spanning the gap. CDR1 is SGHTA, CDR2 FQGNSA, per germline. The CDR3 region has the DNA TGTGCCAGCAGCTTAGACAATAACTATGGCTACACCTTC. Encoded protein: CASSLDNNYGYTF.

The J gene is TRBJ1-5, the V gene TRBV28; TRBD1 might be the D (6 bases). Germline assignment: CDR1 MDHEN and CDR2 SYDVKM. This CDR3 spans 12 amino acids. For the CDR3, the DNA is TGTGCTACGCGGGGGCCTGGACAGCCCCAGCATTTT. This gives the protein CATRGPGQPQHF.

This clone was counted once. The chain has TRBV30 and TRBJ1-5; 8 bases map to TRBD1. This CDR3 spans 14 amino acids. V gave up 3 bases and J gave up 2 bases; unmatched junction bases: 3. Germline V gene sequence: CDR1 GTSNPN, CDR2 SVGIG (reference sequence). The CDR3 region is CAWRVQGGNQPQHF. In DNA form, the CDR3 reads TGTGCCTGGAGGGTACAGGGGGGCAATCAGCCCCAGCATTTT.

This chain connects TRBV4-3 to TRBJ2-3; D is ambiguous. Germline V gene data show CDR1 as LGHNA and CDR2 as YSLEER. The germline V and J ends were trimmed by 4 bases and 2 bases, with 7 bases remaining between them. The CDR3 spans 13 residues. The CDR3 protein is CASSRFVTDTQYF. The DNA for the CDR3 is TGCGCCAGCAGCCGATTCGTCACAGATACGCAGTATTTT.

This clone was observed a few times. The J gene is TRBJ2-5, the V gene TRBV4-3; possibly TRBD2 for D (5 bases). Deletions cut 0 bases from V and 2 bases from J, with 16 bases between. CDR1 is LGHNA, CDR2 YSLEER, per germline. The CDR3 has 17 amino acids. For the CDR3, the DNA is TGCGCCAGCAGCCAAGAAGCGCCTAGCTTCGGGCAAGAGACCCAGTACTTC. This gives the protein CASSQEAPSFGQETQYF.

The table lists this clone with a few counts. V is TRBV30 and J is TRBJ1-1; a possible D gene is TRBD1 (5 bases). The CDR3 runs 11 residues. Trimming took off 4 bases at V and 8 bases at J, with 11 bases between the two ends. Germline values: CDR1 GTSNPN, CDR2 SVGIG (reference sequence). Written as DNA, the CDR3 is TGTGCCTGGAAGGGACGCGAAGAAGCTTTCTTT. It translates to CAWKGREEAFF.

The chain carries TRBV5-1 and TRBJ2-7; possible D gene TRBD1, 6 bases. Trimming removed 4 bases at V and 5 bases at J, with 16 bases between. Germline-derived CDR1 and CDR2 are SGHRS and YFSETQ. The CDR3 is made up of 14 amino acids. The CDR3 is CASSARTVDNEQYF. The CDR3 DNA is TGCGCCAGCAGCGCCCGGACAGTAGACAACGAGCAGTACTTC.

The V call is TRBV27, the J call TRBJ2-7; the D gene is possibly TRBD1 (6 bases). With 6 bases removed from V and 0 bases from J, the gap between germline ends came to 21 bases. Looked up from germline, CDR1 is MNHEY and CDR2 is SMNVEV (reference sequence). The CDR3 has 17 residues. The CDR3: CASRGLTGPTSSYEQYF. CDR3 nucleotide sequence: TGTGCCAGCAGGGGGCTGACAGGCCCTACCAGCTCCTACGAGCAGTACTTC.

The chain employs TRBV6-4 and TRBJ1-1, with a tentative D call TRBD1 (5 bases). The CDR3 is 16 residues long. V was trimmed by 5 bases and J by 1 base, leaving 17 bases between them. The germline gives CDR1 MRHNA, CDR2 SNTAGT. In nucleotides, the CDR3 is TGTGCCAGCAGTTACTTACCAGGGAGGGCGAACACTGAAGCTTTCTTT. This gives the protein CASSYLPGRANTEAFF.

V gene TRBV28 combines with J gene TRBJ1-1; perhaps TRBD1 as D (6 bases). This CDR3 is built from 15 residues. V gave up 2 bases and J gave up 1 base, with 11 bases separating them. From germline, CDR1 is MDHEN and CDR2 SYDVKM. The CDR3 spells CASSLGGRRNTEAFF. The CDR3 nucleotides read TGTGCCAGCAGTTTAGGGGGGCGCAGGAACACTGAAGCTTTCTTT.

In this sample, this clone is medium-sized. One end of the junction varies from germline; a read error may be responsible. V usage is TRBV4-3 and J usage is TRBJ2-7, with 7 positions matching TRBD2. CDR1 LGHNA and CDR2 YSLEER come from the germline V gene. CDR3 length equals 15 residues. CDR3 sequence: CASSQEGGSRYGQHF. CDR3 DNA: TGCGCCAGCAGCCAAGAAGGCGGGAGTAGATACGGTCAGCACTTC.

The rearrangement joins TRBV11-2 to TRBJ2-7; D perhaps matches TRBD2 (5 bases). V lost 5 bases to trimming and J lost 3 bases, with 5 bases between them. This CDR3 has 11 residues. The germline V gene encodes CDR1 SGHAT and CDR2 FQNNGV. This CDR3 reads CASSAGYEQYF. The CDR3, as DNA: TGTGCCAGCAGCGCGGGCTACGAGCAGTACTTC.

This clone was counted a single time. The chain combines TRBV7-2 with TRBJ2-1, with 8 bases identical to TRBD2. The V and J ends lost 2 bases and 0 bases, in that order; junction bases with no gene match: 0. Germline V lookup: CDR1 SGHTA, CDR2 FQGNSA. The CDR3 has 15 amino acids. CDR3 bases: TGTGCCAGCAGCTTAAGCGGGAGCTCCTACAATGAGCAGTTCTTC. Translation gives CASSLSGSSYNEQFF.

The chain links TRBV28 to TRBJ2-1; possibly TRBD2 for D (5 bases). In germline, CDR1 is MDHEN, CDR2 SYDVKM. The V end lost 2 bases, the J end lost 14 bases, and 16 bases lay between the germline ends. The CDR3 spans 13 residues. This chain's CDR3 is CASSLRSGPIKFF. CDR3 nucleotide sequence: TGTGCCAGCAGTTTAAGGAGCGGACCAATCAAGTTCTTC.

This clone was observed a handful of times. Other DNA sequences of this sample code for an identical CDR3. This rearrangement joins TRBV18 to TRBJ2-1; D is unresolved. V was pared by 3 bases and J by 9 bases, with 6 bases between. CDR1 is KGHSH, CDR2 LQKENI, per germline. The CDR3 has 11 residues. As DNA, the CDR3 is TGTGCCAGCTCACCGCTTAGTGAGCAGTTCTTC. This sequence encodes CASSPLSEQFF. The full variable domain, completed using reference TRBV18 and TRBJ2-1, is NAGVMQNPRHLVRRRGQEARLRCSPMKGHSHVYWYRQLPEEGLKFMVYLQKENIIDESGMPKERFSAEFPKEGPSILRIQQVVRGDSAAYFCASSPLSEQFFGPGTRLTVL.

This clone appeared a few times. The gene calls are TRBV5-1 and TRBJ2-3; a possible D gene is TRBD2 (6 bases). Germline assignment: CDR1 SGHRS and CDR2 YFSETQ. The ends were cut back, 2 bases at V and 6 bases at J, with 13 bases in the middle. The CDR3 totals 14 residues. Here the CDR3 reads CASSFDAGSDTQYF. CDR3 bases: TGCGCCAGCAGCTTTGACGCGGGATCGGATACGCAGTATTTT.

The rearrangement links TRBV7-8 to TRBJ2-7, with TRBD2 matching over 8 bases. The junction had 14 bases not matched to a gene; V was cut back by 5 bases and J by 5 bases. Looked up from germline, CDR1 is SGHVS and CDR2 is FQNEAQ. CDR3 length equals 16 residues. The CDR3 here is CASSPPREGDRDEQYF. DNA of the CDR3: TGTGCCAGCAGCCCCCCCCGGGAGGGGGACCGGGACGAGCAGTACTTC.

The V gene is TRBV10-1, the J gene TRBJ1-2; no clear D. V was shortened by 3 bases and J by 4 bases, with 3 bases between the two germline ends. This CDR3 has 11 residues. Per the germline V gene, CDR1 is WNHNN and CDR2 is SYGVQD (reference sequence). The DNA for the CDR3 is TGCGCCAGCAGTGACGGCTATGGCTACACCTTC. Its translation is CASSDGYGYTF.